This T cell receptor beta chain emerged from a study of blood T cell repertoires in COVID-19. Assay used: immunoSEQ multiplex PCR; TCRdb lists only in-frame clones, some missing. The sample contains 80,000 to 100,000 clones, less than 90% of which appear only once. The receptor's source is a woman older than 75 with acute or convalescent COVID-19. Material: peripheral blood.

CDR3 nucleotide sequence: TGCAGCGTTCCTAACTACAATGAGCAGTTCTTC. As protein: CSVPNYNEQFF. The genes are TRBV29-1 and TRBJ2-1; D not certain. V was trimmed by 5 bases and J by 3 bases, leaving 5 bases between them. Per the germline V gene, CDR1 is SQVTM and CDR2 is ANQGSEA. The CDR3 contains 11 residues.